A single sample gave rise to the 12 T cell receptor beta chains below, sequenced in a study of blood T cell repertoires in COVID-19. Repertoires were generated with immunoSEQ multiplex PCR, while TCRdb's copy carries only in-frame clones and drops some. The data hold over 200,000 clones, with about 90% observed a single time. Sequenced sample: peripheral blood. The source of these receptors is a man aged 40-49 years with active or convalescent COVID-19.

The CDR3 region is CASSPIRGGYSNQPQHF. In DNA, the CDR3 is TGTGCCAGCTCACCAATTAGGGGAGGATATAGCAATCAGCCCCAGCATTTT. The V gene is TRBV18, the J gene TRBJ1-5; possibly TRBD1 for D (5 bases). V was cut by 2 bases and J by 0 bases, with 14 bases left in between. From germline, CDR1 is KGHSH and CDR2 LQKENI. The CDR3 is made up of 17 amino acids.

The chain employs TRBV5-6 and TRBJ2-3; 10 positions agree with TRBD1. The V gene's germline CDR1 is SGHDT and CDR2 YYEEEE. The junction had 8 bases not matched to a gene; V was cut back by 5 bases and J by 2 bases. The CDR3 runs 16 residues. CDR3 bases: TGTGCCAGCAGTTCGACGGGACAGGGGAACACAGATACGCAGTATTTT. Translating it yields CASSSTGQGNTDTQYF.

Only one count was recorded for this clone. The CDR3 coding sequence is TGTGCCAGCTCACCGGAGGGAGATAACTATGGCTACACCTTC. Its protein is CASSPEGDNYGYTF. The rearrangement joins TRBV18 to TRBJ1-2; D is uncertain. The germline gives CDR1 KGHSH, CDR2 LQKENI. V was cut by 3 bases and J by 1 base, with 9 bases left in between. The CDR3 consists of 14 residues.

The DNA of the CDR3 is TGTGCCAGTAGTATAAGGCGGGACTCCTACGAGCAGTACTTC. It encodes CASSIRRDSYEQYF. The chain employs TRBV19 and TRBJ2-7, with D possibly TRBD2 on 6 matching bases. The V end lost 2 bases, the J end lost 0 bases, and 8 bases lay between the germline ends. The CDR3 runs to 14 residues. From germline, CDR1 is LNHDA and CDR2 SQIVND (reference sequence).

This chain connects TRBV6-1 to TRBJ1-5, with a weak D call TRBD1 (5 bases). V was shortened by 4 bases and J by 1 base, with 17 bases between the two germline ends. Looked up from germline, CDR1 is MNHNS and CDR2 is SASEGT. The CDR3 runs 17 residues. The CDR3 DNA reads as TGTGCCAGCAGTGGGTCCGGGGGGGGTAACAGCAATCAGCCCCAGCATTTT. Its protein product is CASSGSGGGNSNQPQHF.

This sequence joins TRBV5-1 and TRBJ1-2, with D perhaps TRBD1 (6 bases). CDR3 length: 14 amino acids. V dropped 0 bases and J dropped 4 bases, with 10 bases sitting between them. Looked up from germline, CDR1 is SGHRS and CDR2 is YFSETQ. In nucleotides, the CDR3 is TGCGCCAGCAGCTTGGGACAGGCAGGCTATGGCTACACCTTC. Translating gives CASSLGQAGYGYTF.

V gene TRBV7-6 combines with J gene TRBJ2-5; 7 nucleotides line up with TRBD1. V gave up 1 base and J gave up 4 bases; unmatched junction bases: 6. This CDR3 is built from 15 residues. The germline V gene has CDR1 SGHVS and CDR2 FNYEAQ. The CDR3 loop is CASSLVPDRVETQYF. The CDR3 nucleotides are TGTGCCAGCAGCTTAGTTCCCGACAGGGTAGAGACCCAGTACTTC.

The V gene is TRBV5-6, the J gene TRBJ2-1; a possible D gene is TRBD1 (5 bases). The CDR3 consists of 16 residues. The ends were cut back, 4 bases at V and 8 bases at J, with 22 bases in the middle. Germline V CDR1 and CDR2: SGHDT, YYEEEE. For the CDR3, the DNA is TGTGCCAGCAGCGAGCCTGGCAGGGCCCCCGTGTATGAGCAGTTCTTC. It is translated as CASSEPGRAPVYEQFF.

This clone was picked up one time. CDR3 DNA: TGTGCCAGCAGTTTCACAAGGACAGGGGACTCTGGGGCCAACGTCCTGACTTTC. Translating gives CASSFTRTGDSGANVLTF. The rearrangement links TRBV27 to TRBJ2-6, with 9 bases fitting TRBD1. The ends lost 3 bases at V and 0 bases at J; junction bases unmatched: 6. The CDR3 has 18 residues. The germline gives CDR1 MNHEY, CDR2 SMNVEV (reference sequence).

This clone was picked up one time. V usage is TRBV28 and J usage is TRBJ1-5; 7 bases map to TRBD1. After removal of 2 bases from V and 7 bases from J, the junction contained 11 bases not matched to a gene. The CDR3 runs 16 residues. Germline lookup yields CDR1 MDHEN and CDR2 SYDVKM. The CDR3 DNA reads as TGTGCCAGCAGTTTAGGGGGCCGACAGGGCGGGCAGCCCCAGCATTTT. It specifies CASSLGGRQGGQPQHF.

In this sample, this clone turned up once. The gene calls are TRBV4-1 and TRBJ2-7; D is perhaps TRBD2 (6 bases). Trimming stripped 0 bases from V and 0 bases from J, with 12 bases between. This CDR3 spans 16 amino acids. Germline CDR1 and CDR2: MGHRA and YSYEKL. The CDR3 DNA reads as TGCGCCAGCAGCCAAGAAGGAGGGGCACTCTCCTACGAGCAGTACTTC. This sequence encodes CASSQEGGALSYEQYF.

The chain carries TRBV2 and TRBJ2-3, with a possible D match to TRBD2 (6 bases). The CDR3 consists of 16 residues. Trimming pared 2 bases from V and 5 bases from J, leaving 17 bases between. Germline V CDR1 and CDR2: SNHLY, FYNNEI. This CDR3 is CASSETRGPGGDTQYF. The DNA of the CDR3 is TGTGCCAGCAGTGAAACCCGAGGCCCCGGGGGAGATACGCAGTATTTT. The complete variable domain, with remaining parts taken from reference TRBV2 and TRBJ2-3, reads EPEVTQTPSHQVTQMGQEVILRCVPISNHLYFYWYRQILGQKVEFLVSFYNNEISEKSEIFDDQFSVERPDGSNFTLKIRSTKLEDSAMYFCASSETRGPGGDTQYFGPGTRLTVL.